The sample holds many counts of the clone carrying this T cell receptor beta chain. V dropped 5 bases and J dropped 3 bases, with 20 bases sitting between them. CDR3 length equals 16 residues. Germline V CDR1 and CDR2: SGHVS, FQNEAQ. This sample stems from a study of Graves' ophthalmopathy and Graves' hyperthyroidism. Transcripts of RNA were the source for amplifying TCR beta CDR3 regions. Second-round multiplex PCR came after first-round RT-PCR with HTBI primers. TCRdb independently ran MiXCR on the multiplex PCR reads; one entry per CDR3 protein. The data hold a few hundred thousand distinct CDR3 sequences, with about 17% observed a single time.

The clonotype was recovered from an adult woman with stable Graves' hyperthyroidism. Sequenced input: peripheral blood. The rearrangement joins TRBV7-8 to TRBJ2-7; TRBD1 might be the D (6 bases). CDR3: CASSLGWTVKHYEQYF. For the CDR3, the DNA is TGTGCCAGCAGCCTAGGATGGACAGTTAAACACTACGAGCAGTACTTC.